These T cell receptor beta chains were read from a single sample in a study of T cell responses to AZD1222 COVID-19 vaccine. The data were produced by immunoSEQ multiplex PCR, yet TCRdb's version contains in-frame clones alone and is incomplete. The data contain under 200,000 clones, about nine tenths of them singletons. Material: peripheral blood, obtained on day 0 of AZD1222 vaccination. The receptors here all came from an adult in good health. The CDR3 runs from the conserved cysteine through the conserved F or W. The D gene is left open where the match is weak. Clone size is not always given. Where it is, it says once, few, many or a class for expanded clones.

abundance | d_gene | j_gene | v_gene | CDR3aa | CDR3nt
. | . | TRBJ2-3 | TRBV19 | CASSGSGTDTQYF | TGTGCCAGTAGCGGGAGTGGGACAGATACGCAGTATTTT
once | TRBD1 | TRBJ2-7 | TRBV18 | CASSPPTGTVEQYF | TGTGCCAGCTCACCTCCTACTGGGACAGTCGAGCAGTACTTC
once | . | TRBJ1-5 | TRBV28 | CASRGDSNQPQHF | TGTGCCAGCAGGGGCGATAGCAATCAGCCCCAGCATTTT
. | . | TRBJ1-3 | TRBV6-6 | CASSSRREVGNTIYF | TGTGCCAGCAGTTCCCGCCGGGAGGTTGGAAACACCATATATTTT
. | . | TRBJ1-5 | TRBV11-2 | CASSLRQANQPQHF | TGTGCCAGCAGCTTACGACAGGCAAATCAGCCCCAGCATTTT
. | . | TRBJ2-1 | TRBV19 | CATHSYNEQFF | TGTGCCACCCATAGTTACAATGAGCAGTTCTTC
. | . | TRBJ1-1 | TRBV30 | CAWAITHGGTEAFF | TGTGCCTGGGCTATAACCCACGGGGGCACTGAAGCTTTCTTT
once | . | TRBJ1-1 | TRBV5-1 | CASSYNRLNTEAFF | TGCGCCAGCAGCTATAACCGACTGAACACTGAAGCTTTCTTT
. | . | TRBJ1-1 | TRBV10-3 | CAISESGRTEAFF | TGTGCCATCAGTGAGTCTGGAAGGACTGAAGCTTTCTTT
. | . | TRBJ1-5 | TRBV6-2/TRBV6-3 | CASSYARGSELGQPQHF | TGTGCCAGCAGTTACGCTAGAGGATCCGAGTTGGGTCAGCCCCAGCATTTT
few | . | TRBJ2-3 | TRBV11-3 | CASSYHTDTQYF | TGTGCCAGCAGCTATCACACAGATACGCAGTATTTT
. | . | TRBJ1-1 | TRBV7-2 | CASSLALGLFGGNTEAFF | TGTGCCAGCAGCTTAGCTTTAGGACTCTTCGGAGGGAACACTGAAGCTTTCTTT
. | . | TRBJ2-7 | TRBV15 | CATSRDRGREQYF | TGTGCCACCAGCAGAGATCGGGGGCGCGAGCAGTACTTC
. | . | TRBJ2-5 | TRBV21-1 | CASSKQGETQYF | TGTGCCAGCAGCAAACAGGGAGAGACCCAGTACTTC
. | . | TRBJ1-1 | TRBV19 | CASSIGQNTEAFF | TGTGCCAGTAGTATCGGACAGAACACTGAAGCTTTCTTT
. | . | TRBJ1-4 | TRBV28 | CASSLGGLTNEKLFF | TGTGCCAGCAGCTTGGGGGGGTTAACTAATGAAAAACTGTTTTTT
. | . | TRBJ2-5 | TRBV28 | CASSSPYRRGDQETQYF | TGTGCCAGCAGTTCCCCTTACAGGAGGGGCGACCAAGAGACCCAGTACTTC
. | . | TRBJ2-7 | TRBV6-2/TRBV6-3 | CASSRDREGNEQYF | TGTGCCAGCAGCCGAGACAGGGAGGGGAACGAGCAGTACTTC
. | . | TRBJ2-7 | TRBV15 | CATSSDDWGVQGTYEQYF | TGTGCCACCAGCAGCGACGATTGGGGAGTACAGGGAACCTACGAGCAGTACTTC
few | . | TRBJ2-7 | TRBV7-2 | CASSPSFRTVLRQYF | TGTGCCAGCAGCCCTTCATTTCGGACAGTGCTAAGGCAGTACTTC
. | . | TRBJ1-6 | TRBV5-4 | CASSLVTGRGKSPLHF | TGTGCCAGCAGCTTGGTAACGGGAAGGGGAAAATCACCCCTCCACTTT
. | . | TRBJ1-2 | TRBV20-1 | CSAREGGTLYGYTF | TGCAGTGCTCGTGAGGGGGGGACTCTCTATGGCTACACCTTC
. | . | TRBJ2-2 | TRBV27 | CASTHWGAAGAVTGELFF | TGTGCCAGCACCCATTGGGGGGCTGCGGGAGCGGTCACCGGGGAGCTGTTTTTT
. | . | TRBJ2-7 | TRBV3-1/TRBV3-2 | CASSPSPYEQYF | TGTGCCAGCAGCCCGTCCCCCTACGAGCAGTACTTC
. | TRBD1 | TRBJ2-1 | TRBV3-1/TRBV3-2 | CASSSPGTGVPDEQFF | TGTGCCAGCAGCTCCCCCGGGACAGGGGTTCCGGATGAGCAGTTCTTC
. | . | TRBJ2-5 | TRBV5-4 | CASSAGTPPGETQYF | TGTGCCAGCAGCGCCGGGACACCTCCGGGAGAGACCCAGTACTTC
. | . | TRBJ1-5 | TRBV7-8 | CASSNTFSNQPQHF | TGTGCCAGCAGCAACACCTTTAGCAATCAGCCCCAGCATTTT
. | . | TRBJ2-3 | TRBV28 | CASSLGSTDTQYF | TGTGCCAGCAGTTTGGGTAGCACAGATACGCAGTATTTT
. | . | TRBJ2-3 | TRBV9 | CASSSKDWQTDTQYF | TGTGCCAGCAGCTCAAAGGATTGGCAGACAGATACGCAGTATTTT
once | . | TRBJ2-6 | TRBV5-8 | CASSLGAGAGANVLTF | TGTGCCAGCAGCTTGGGGGCAGGGGCTGGGGCCAACGTCCTGACTTTC
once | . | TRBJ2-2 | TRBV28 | CAIGRDTGELFF | TGTGCCATTGGACGGGACACCGGGGAGCTGTTTTTT
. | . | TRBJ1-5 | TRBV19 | CASSEGSNQPQHF | TGTGCCAGTAGCGAGGGTAGCAATCAGCCCCAGCATTTT
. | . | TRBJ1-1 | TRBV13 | CASSLDEGRGTEAFF | TGTGCCAGCAGCTTAGATGAGGGGAGAGGCACTGAAGCTTTCTTT
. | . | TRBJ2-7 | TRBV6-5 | CASNRGTDYEQYF | TGTGCCTCAAACCGGGGGACAGACTACGAGCAGTACTTC
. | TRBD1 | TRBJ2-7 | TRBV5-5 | CASSLASETGSYEQYF | TGTGCCAGCAGCTTGGCCAGCGAGACAGGGAGCTACGAGCAGTACTTC
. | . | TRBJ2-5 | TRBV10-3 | CAIRGSEETQYF | TGTGCCATCCGGGGATCAGAAGAGACCCAGTACTTC
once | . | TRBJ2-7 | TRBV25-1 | CASSEAGHQYF | TGTGCCAGCAGTGAGGCAGGTCATCAGTACTTC
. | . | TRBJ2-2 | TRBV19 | CASTYSANTGELFF | TGTGCCAGTACTTACTCAGCGAACACCGGGGAGCTGTTTTTT
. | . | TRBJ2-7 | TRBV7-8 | CASSPKAGTYEQYF | TGTGCCAGCAGCCCTAAGGCGGGAACCTACGAGCAGTACTTC
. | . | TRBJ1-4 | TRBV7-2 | CASSLNRNEKLFF | TGTGCCAGCAGCTTAAACCGTAATGAAAAACTGTTTTTT
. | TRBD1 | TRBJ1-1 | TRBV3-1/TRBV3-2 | CASRDRGSGTEAFF | TGTGCCAGCAGGGACAGGGGTTCTGGCACTGAAGCTTTCTTT
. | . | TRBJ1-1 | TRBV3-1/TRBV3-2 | CASSQGRDTEAFF | TGTGCCAGCAGCCAGGGTCGTGACACTGAAGCTTTCTTT
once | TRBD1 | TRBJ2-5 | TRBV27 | CASSIFGQGDAQTQYF | TGTGCCAGCAGCATCTTCGGACAGGGGGACGCGCAGACCCAGTACTTC
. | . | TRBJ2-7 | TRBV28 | CASSSGDHEQYF | TGTGCCAGCAGTTCGGGGGACCACGAGCAGTACTTC
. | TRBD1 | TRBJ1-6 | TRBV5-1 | CASTLDRADNSPLHF | TGCGCCAGCACCTTAGACAGGGCCGATAATTCACCCCTCCACTTT
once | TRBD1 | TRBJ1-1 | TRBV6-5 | CASIGAGTANTEAFF | TGTGCCAGCATCGGAGCCGGGACAGCCAACACTGAAGCTTTCTTT